This entry lists 10 T cell receptor beta chains sequenced from one sample in a study of shared clonotypes between healthy human individuals. Produced via immunoSEQ multiplex PCR; TCRdb's table is partial and in-frame only. The sample has about 1.1 million clones; 75% to 80% are singletons. The material sequenced was memory CD4+ T cells from PBMCs. Subset denoted: CD45RA-negative fraction. The origin of the receptors is a man younger than 35 in good health. Some clones in this sample may be carry-over from other donors' samples.

This chain joins TRBV7-9 and TRBJ2-5; D might be TRBD1 or TRBD2, each matching 5 bases. The CDR3 spans 15 residues. CDR1 is SEHNR and CDR2 is FQNEAQ in the germline V gene (reference sequence). The ends were cut back, 7 bases at V and 1 base at J, with 16 bases in the middle. The CDR3 region has the DNA TGTGCCAGCACCGCCGGGGACGCCTTCCAAGAGACCCAGTACTTC. Protein product: CASTAGDAFQETQYF.

The genes are TRBV11-1 and TRBJ2-2, with D perhaps TRBD1 (5 bases). V dropped 4 bases and J dropped 4 bases, with 10 bases sitting between them. The CDR3 runs to 14 residues. Germline V gene lookup returns CDR1 SGHAT and CDR2 FQDESV (reference sequence). CDR3 bases: TGTGCCAGCAGCTGGGGCGTGGGCACCGGGGAGCTGTTTTTT. As protein: CASSWGVGTGELFF.

The genes are TRBV28 and TRBJ1-4; D is perhaps TRBD1 (6 bases). The germline V gene encodes CDR1 MDHEN and CDR2 SYDVKM. V lost 8 bases and J lost 7, with 14 bases in between. This CDR3 spans 13 amino acids. The CDR3 reads CASSGARPEKLFF. For the CDR3, the DNA is TGTGCCAGCTCAGGGGCCCGGCCTGAAAAACTGTTTTTT.

This sequence joins TRBV25-1 and TRBJ2-7, with D perhaps matching TRBD1 or TRBD2 (5 bases each). This CDR3 comprises 15 residues. The V gene lost 3 bases and the J gene lost 4 bases, with 16 bases spanning the gap. The germline V gene has CDR1 MGHDK and CDR2 SYGVNS. CDR3 region: CASSDLGENGYEQYF. As DNA, the CDR3 is TGTGCCAGCAGTGATTTGGGGGAGAACGGGTACGAGCAGTACTTC.

The rearrangement links TRBV9 to TRBJ1-5, with D unresolved. The CDR3 has 15 amino acids. Germline values: CDR1 SGDLS, CDR2 YYNGEE. Between the trimmed V and J ends, which lost 1 base and 7 bases, there was a span of 15 bases. Here the CDR3 reads CASSVSGEASQPQHF. The DNA of the CDR3 is TGTGCCAGCAGCGTAAGTGGGGAAGCGAGCCAGCCCCAGCATTTT.

The chain combines TRBV2 with TRBJ1-1, with 8 bases lining up with TRBD1. CDR1 is SNHLY, CDR2 FYNNEI, per germline. Germline trimming cut 7 bases from V and 5 bases from J; bases unmatched to any gene: 9. This CDR3 spans 14 amino acids. The CDR3 DNA reads as TGTGCCAGCATGTGGGGACAGGATACGACTGAAGCTTTCTTT. Its protein product is CASMWGQDTTEAFF.

V gene TRBV7-9 combines with J gene TRBJ1-2; 7 nucleotides agree with TRBD1. CDR3 length: 17 amino acids. J was trimmed by 8 bases and V by 5 bases; bases with no gene match: 20. The germline V gene encodes CDR1 SEHNR and CDR2 FQNEAQ (reference sequence). The CDR3, as DNA: TGTGCCAGCAGCCAAGATCGGGGCCAGACAGGGTGGAGCGGCTACACCTTC. Protein sequence: CASSQDRGQTGWSGYTF.

V gene TRBV7-9 combines with J gene TRBJ2-5; 9 bases fit TRBD1. V shed 6 bases and J 3 bases; nucleotides not matched to a gene: 8. CDR3 length: 15 residues. From germline, CDR1 is SEHNR and CDR2 FQNEAQ (reference sequence). The chain's CDR3 is CASSWDRDAKETQYF. For the CDR3, the DNA is TGTGCCAGCAGTTGGGACAGGGACGCCAAAGAGACCCAGTACTTC.

This sequence joins TRBV15 and TRBJ1-3, with unresolved D. The germline gives CDR1 LNHNV, CDR2 YYDKDF (reference sequence). Trimming shortened V by 0 bases and J by 2 bases, and 11 bases separated the two germline ends. CDR3 length: 16 residues. As DNA, the CDR3 is TGTGCCACCAGCAGAGATCAGATAGATACTGGAAACACCATATATTTT. Translated, it gives CATSRDQIDTGNTIYF.

This clone occurred many times. The V and J genes are TRBV10-3 and TRBJ1-4, with 9 positions matching TRBD1. Trimming at V came to 10 bases and at J to 6 bases, leaving 9 bases not matched to a gene. Germline CDR1 and CDR2: ENHRY and SYGVKD. The CDR3 loop spans 14 amino acids. The CDR3 reads CATTPGQGDEKLFF. As DNA, the CDR3 is TGTGCCACGACACCGGGACAGGGAGATGAAAAACTGTTTTTT.